The 27 T cell receptor beta chains in this list originate from one sample, sequenced in a study of T cell responses to AZD1222 COVID-19 vaccine. Libraries were prepared by immunoSEQ multiplex PCR; TCRdb keeps only in-frame clonotypes and omits some of them. This repertoire shows about 100,000 clones, about 87% found once; its top ten account for about 1.8%. The sequencing here drew on peripheral blood, taken on day 0 of AZD1222 vaccination. The receptors here all came from an adult in good health.

The V call is TRBV9, the J call TRBJ1-4; 9 nucleotides align to TRBD1. The CDR3 is 16 residues long. Losses at the gene ends were 4 bases for V and 6 bases for J; bases not matched to a gene: 10. Germline CDR1 reads SGDLS; CDR2 reads YYNGEE. The CDR3 protein is CASSSGSGTGYEKLFF. The DNA of the CDR3 is TGTGCCAGCAGCTCCGGATCCGGGACAGGGTATGAAAAACTGTTTTTT.

V is TRBV4-1 and J is TRBJ2-3, with a weak D call TRBD2 (6 bases). Deletions cut 1 base from V and 1 base from J, with 6 bases between. Germline lookup yields CDR1 MGHRA and CDR2 YSYEKL. The length of the CDR3 is 14 residues. In DNA form, the CDR3 reads TGCGCCAGCAGCCAAGCGGGGGGCACAGATACGCAGTATTTT. Translation gives CASSQAGGTDTQYF.

The chain carries TRBV4-1 and TRBJ1-4; TRBD1 agrees at 8 bases. The CDR3 has 21 amino acids. V was pared by 0 bases and J by 0 bases, with 15 bases of the junction left unmatched. The germline gives CDR1 MGHRA, CDR2 YSYEKL. CDR3 coding DNA: TGCGCCAGCAGCCAAGATGTGCGGACAGGGAGGAGACTTTCAACTAATGAAAAACTGTTTTTT. Its protein product is CASSQDVRTGRRLSTNEKLFF.

V is TRBV28 and J is TRBJ2-7; possibly TRBD2 for D (6 bases). The germline V gene has CDR1 MDHEN and CDR2 SYDVKM. CDR3 length equals 14 residues. V was clipped by 2 bases and J by 3 bases, with 11 bases between them. CDR3 loop: CASSLGQGGYEQYF. Written as DNA, the CDR3 is TGTGCCAGCAGTTTAGGGCAGGGAGGCTACGAGCAGTACTTC.

The chain uses TRBV5-1 and TRBJ2-7, with 10 bases identical to TRBD1. V was pared by 3 bases and J by 5 bases, with 5 bases of the junction left unmatched. Germline-derived CDR1 and CDR2 are SGHRS and YFSETQ. The CDR3 totals 14 residues. The CDR3 reads CASSWGQGTHEQYF. Here the CDR3 DNA reads TGCGCCAGCAGCTGGGGACAGGGGACCCACGAGCAGTACTTC.

This chain links TRBV28 with TRBJ1-2; no reliable D call. Trimming removed 8 bases at V and 3 bases at J, with 7 bases between. This CDR3 contains 11 residues. Looked up from germline, CDR1 is MDHEN and CDR2 is SYDVKM. CDR3 DNA: TGTGCCAGCCTAAAGGACTATGGCTACACCTTC. Translation: CASLKDYGYTF.

This clone was counted between two and nine times. The chain is built from TRBV4-3 and TRBJ2-7; the match to TRBD1 covers 11 bases. There are 16 residues in the CDR3. After removal of 1 base from V and 5 bases from J, the junction contained 7 bases not matched to a gene. Germline V gene lookup returns CDR1 LGHNA and CDR2 YSLEER. CDR3 in amino acids: CASSQAPGQGVNEQYF. CDR3 nucleotide sequence: TGCGCCAGCAGCCAAGCCCCGGGACAGGGGGTCAACGAGCAGTACTTC.

This chain joins TRBV19 and TRBJ2-2; TRBD2 matches 7 bases. Losses at the gene ends were 6 bases for V and 7 bases for J; bases not matched to a gene: 14. The CDR3 length is 16 residues. Germline assignment: CDR1 LNHDA and CDR2 SQIVND (reference sequence). CDR3: CASSIQPGLVGGELFF. In DNA form, the CDR3 reads TGTGCCAGTAGCATACAACCCGGACTAGTCGGCGGGGAGCTGTTTTTT.

The rearrangement links TRBV7-7 to TRBJ2-1; 8 nucleotides agree with TRBD2. J lost 10 bases, V lost 0 bases, and 2 bases had no gene match. Germline CDR1 SSHAT, CDR2 FNYEAQ (reference sequence). This CDR3 comprises 13 residues. This chain's CDR3 is CASSLAASGEQFF. The CDR3 DNA sequence: TGTGCCAGCAGCTTAGCGGCTAGCGGGGAGCAGTTCTTC.

V gene TRBV6-1 combines with J gene TRBJ1-2, with D perhaps matching TRBD1 (5 bases). Germline lookup yields CDR1 MNHNS and CDR2 SASEGT. Trimming shortened V by 8 bases and J by 7 bases, and 20 bases separated the two germline ends. The CDR3 runs 14 residues. CDR3 amino acids: CASDQGQHVRGYTF. Written as DNA, the CDR3 is TGTGCCAGCGACCAGGGTCAGCACGTACGTGGCTACACCTTC.

This rearrangement joins TRBV4-3 to TRBJ1-6, with D tentatively TRBD1 (5 bases). Looked up from germline, CDR1 is LGHNA and CDR2 is YSLEER. V was cut by 0 bases and J by 7 bases, with 10 bases left in between. The CDR3 is 15 residues long. CDR3 coding DNA: TGCGCCAGCAGCCAAGAGGGGCAGGGAAATTCACCCCTCCACTTT. This gives the protein CASSQEGQGNSPLHF.

This sequence joins TRBV11-2 and TRBJ1-2, with 11 bases identical to TRBD1. The CDR3 loop spans 15 amino acids. The germline gives CDR1 SGHAT, CDR2 FQNNGV. CDR3 sequence (DNA): TGTGCTACCGTCGGGACAGGGGGACGCCGGAATGGCTACACCTTC. Amino acid sequence: CATVGTGGRRNGYTF.

The genes are TRBV4-3 and TRBJ1-1; D unresolved. With 1 base removed from V and 5 bases from J, the gap between germline ends came to 14 bases. This CDR3 spans 15 amino acids. CDR1 LGHNA and CDR2 YSLEER come from the germline V gene. CDR3 protein: CASSQVITGSTEAFF. Written as DNA, the CDR3 is TGCGCCAGCAGCCAAGTAATAACGGGCTCAACTGAAGCTTTCTTT.

This chain links TRBV27 with TRBJ2-1; unclear D gene. The germline CDR1 and CDR2 sequences are MNHEY and SMNVEV (reference sequence). The germline V and J ends were trimmed by 3 bases and 2 bases, with 5 bases remaining between them. The CDR3 sequence is 13 residues long. The DNA of the CDR3 is TGTGCCAGCAGTTTGGCCACCTACAATGAGCAGTTCTTC. It yields the protein CASSLATYNEQFF.

The count of this clone is one. The rearrangement uses TRBV15 and TRBJ1-4; no clear D gene. CDR1 is LNHNV, CDR2 YYDKDF, per germline (reference sequence). Trimming took off 7 bases at V and 6 bases at J, with 15 bases between the two ends. The CDR3 has 14 residues. CDR3 sequence (DNA): TGTGCCACCACTCGACTTCGGGGTGATGAAAAACTGTTTTTT. It specifies CATTRLRGDEKLFF.

This sequence joins TRBV30 and TRBJ2-7; the D gene is possibly TRBD1 (5 bases). There are 12 residues in the CDR3. CDR1 and CDR2 from the germline V gene are GTSNPN and SVGIG (reference sequence). V lost 5 bases and J 2 bases, leaving 10 bases between the germline ends. The CDR3 DNA follows: TGTGCCTGGTCTCCAGGGACCTACGAGCAGTACTTC. Its protein product is CAWSPGTYEQYF.

The chain couples TRBV11-2 to TRBJ2-7; tentative D call: TRBD1 (5 bases). Germline CDR1 SGHAT, CDR2 FQNNGV. The CDR3 runs to 15 residues. V lost 4 bases and J lost 3, with 16 bases in between. The CDR3 sequence: CASSSIRQPLYEQYF. CDR3 DNA: TGTGCCAGCAGCTCAATTCGACAGCCCCTCTACGAGCAGTACTTC.

The J gene is TRBJ1-1, the V gene TRBV18; D is unclear. Germline assignment: CDR1 KGHSH and CDR2 LQKENI. Trimming took 0 bases from V and 11 from J, leaving 13 bases between them. The CDR3 is made up of 13 amino acids. The CDR3 DNA sequence: TGTGCCAGCTCACCACCTGACCCCACGAGGGCTTTCTTT. This sequence encodes CASSPPDPTRAFF.

The chain carries TRBV2 and TRBJ2-1, with 7 bases lining up with TRBD2. This CDR3 contains 14 residues. With 0 bases clipped from V and 9 bases from J, the junction kept 5 bases outside the gene matches. Germline-derived CDR1 and CDR2 are SNHLY and FYNNEI. The CDR3 region has the DNA TGTGCCAGCAGTGAAGCGGGAGGGCCCCCTGAGCAGTTCTTC. Translated: CASSEAGGPPEQFF.

V gene TRBV7-9 combines with J gene TRBJ2-1, with 9 nucleotides matching TRBD1. The CDR3 is 15 amino acids. Germline CDR1 SEHNR, CDR2 FQNEAQ (reference sequence). The J segment lost 2 bases and the V segment lost 5 bases, leaving 4 bases of the junction unmatched. The chain's CDR3 is CASSPGQGTYNEQFF. The CDR3 DNA reads as TGTGCCAGCAGCCCAGGACAGGGGACCTACAATGAGCAGTTCTTC.

The genes are TRBV9 and TRBJ1-3; 7 bases fit TRBD1. J gave up 0 bases and V 3 bases, and 9 bases lay outside the gene matches. This CDR3 spans 17 amino acids. Germline CDR1 and CDR2: SGDLS and YYNGEE. The CDR3 DNA reads as TGTGCCAGCAGCGGCAGACAGACAGGGTTCTCTGGAAACACCATATATTTT. Protein product: CASSGRQTGFSGNTIYF.

The sample holds a few counts of this clone. This chain uses TRBV6-2 or TRBV6-3 with TRBJ1-5; D unresolved. Germline-derived CDR1 and CDR2 are MNHEY and SVGEGT. The CDR3 runs 16 residues. V dropped 6 bases and J dropped 9 bases, with 24 bases sitting between them. The CDR3 here is CASSSQGWETYLPQHF. In DNA, the CDR3 is TGTGCCAGCAGCTCCCAAGGGTGGGAGACATATTTGCCCCAGCATTTT.

The chain employs TRBV9 and TRBJ1-1; no firm D call. Looked up from germline, CDR1 is SGDLS and CDR2 is YYNGEE. Trimming took off 3 bases at V and 4 bases at J, with 13 bases between the two ends. CDR3 size: 14 residues. This chain's CDR3 is CASSADGYFTEAFF. As DNA, the CDR3 is TGTGCCAGCAGCGCCGACGGCTACTTCACTGAAGCTTTCTTT.

This clone appeared a single time. This rearrangement joins TRBV24-1 to TRBJ2-3, with 8 bases lining up with TRBD2. Germline V gene lookup returns CDR1 KGHDR and CDR2 SFDVKD. The CDR3 is 20 amino acids. J lost 0 bases, V lost 5 bases, and 18 bases had no gene match. CDR3 sequence: CATSGPGLDSKTLSTDTQYF. CDR3 coding DNA: TGTGCCACCAGTGGACCGGGACTAGACTCTAAGACGTTGAGCACAGATACGCAGTATTTT.

The V and J genes are TRBV19 and TRBJ1-2, with TRBD1 as a possible D gene (5 bases). The V and J ends lost 4 bases and 3 bases respectively, with 12 bases between them. Per the germline V gene, CDR1 is LNHDA and CDR2 is SQIVND (reference sequence). The CDR3 is 14 residues long. The CDR3, as DNA: TGTGCCAGTAGTACCCGCAGGGAGGACTATGGCTACACCTTC. Its protein product is CASSTRREDYGYTF.

The rearrangement uses TRBV12-5 and TRBJ1-1, with D tentatively TRBD1 (6 bases). The CDR3 runs to 13 residues. Germline V gene data show CDR1 as LGHNT and CDR2 as FRNRAP. V lost 2 bases and J 10 bases, leaving 14 bases between the germline ends. CDR3 amino acids: CASGLSGGAGAFF. The DNA of the CDR3 is TGTGCTAGTGGTTTGTCGGGGGGGGCAGGAGCTTTCTTT. Combining the CDR3 with reference TRBV12-5 and TRBJ1-1 gives the whole variable domain DARVTQTPRHKVTEMGQEVTMRCQPILGHNTVFWYRQTMMQGLELLAYFRNRAPLDDSGMPKDRFSAEMPDATLATLKIQPSEPRDSAVYFCASGLSGGAGAFFGQGTRLTVV.

In this sample, this clone turned up once. Additional DNA sequences in this sample encode the identical CDR3. The CDR3 DNA follows: TGTGCCAGCAGCCAAGCAGGGGGTGGCACAGATACGCAGTATTTT. This translates into CASSQAGGGTDTQYF. The J gene is TRBJ2-3, the V gene TRBV4-2, with TRBD1 identical over 7 bases. The length of the CDR3 is 15 residues. The germline V gene encodes CDR1 LGHNA and CDR2 YNFKEQ. The J segment lost 1 base and the V segment lost 1 base, leaving 2 bases of the junction unmatched.